Following are 32 T cell receptor beta chains from one sample sequenced in a study of blood T cell repertoires in COVID-19 (TCRdb year 2020). The library was obtained by the immunoSEQ multiplex PCR assay. This immuneACCESS table, as held by TCRdb, lists in-frame sequences with V and J called but not all clones. Of the missing ones, under half trace to an unresolved V gene in checked studies; the others have no known cause. The sample table holds 280,000 or so clones, of which around 89% were seen once. Clones ranked in the top ten supply roughly 1.6% of the sample. What was sequenced was PBMCs or T cells enriched from blood (not recorded which). These receptors originate from a woman under 30 with acute COVID-19.

This rearrangement joins TRBV11-2 to TRBJ2-7; TRBD2 agrees at 13 bases. Germline V gives CDR1 SGHAT, CDR2 FQNNGV. Trimming took 5 bases from V and 3 from J; bases not matched to a gene: 4. The CDR3 consists of 15 residues. The DNA of the CDR3 is TGTGCCAGCAGCCAAGGACTAGCGGGAGACTACGAGCAGTACTTC. Translating gives CASSQGLAGDYEQYF.

CDR3 DNA: TGCGCCAGCAGCAATAATTTGGGACAGGTTTCTGGCTACACCTTC. Translating gives CASSNNLGQVSGYTF. The chain has TRBV5-1 and TRBJ1-2, with TRBD1 matching 8 bases. This CDR3 region has 15 residues. CDR1 and CDR2 (germline): SGHRS, YFSETQ. The V gene end was trimmed by 4 bases and the J gene end by 7 bases; junction bases not matched to a gene: 12. Looking up the rest from reference TRBV5-1 and TRBJ1-2 gives the full variable domain: KAGVTQTPRYLIKTRGQQVTLSCSPISGHRSVSWYQQTPGQGLQFLFEYFSETQRNKGNFPGRFSGRQFSNSRSEMNVSTLELGDSALYLCASSNNLGQVSGYTFGSGTRLTVV.

This CDR3 reads CASSFWAGNTIYF. CDR3 sequence (DNA): TGTGCCAGCAGTTTTTGGGCGGGAAACACCATATATTTT. The V call is TRBV28, the J call TRBJ1-3; D ambiguous. Germline CDR1 is MDHEN and CDR2 is SYDVKM. The CDR3 spans 13 residues. V was trimmed by 3 bases and J by 4 bases, leaving 7 bases between them.

The V gene is TRBV5-1, the J gene TRBJ2-7; a weak D match, TRBD1 (5 bases). Trimming took off 0 bases at V and 5 bases at J, with 9 bases between the two ends. The CDR3 runs 13 residues. Germline CDR1 reads SGHRS; CDR2 reads YFSETQ. The chain's CDR3 is CASSLEGWDEQYF. The DNA for the CDR3 is TGCGCCAGCAGCTTGGAGGGGTGGGACGAGCAGTACTTC.

The rearrangement links TRBV5-1 to TRBJ2-7; 9 bases map to TRBD1. There are 15 residues in the CDR3. V shed 2 bases, J shed 2 bases, and the junction held 5 bases outside the gene matches. Germline V gene sequence: CDR1 SGHRS, CDR2 YFSETQ. The CDR3 coding sequence is TGCGCCAGCAGCTTCGGGGACAGGGATACCTACGAGCAGTACTTC. Translated: CASSFGDRDTYEQYF.

The J gene is TRBJ2-1, the V gene TRBV7-2; 9 bases are a match to TRBD2. After removal of 5 bases from V and 3 bases from J, the junction contained 8 bases not matched to a gene. CDR1 and CDR2 (germline): SGHTA, FQGNSA. CDR3 length equals 16 residues. Written as DNA, the CDR3 is TGTGCCAGCAGCCGTCAGCGGGAGGTAGGCTACAATGAGCAGTTCTTC. It codes for CASSRQREVGYNEQFF.

A few counts support this clone. V gene TRBV2 combines with J gene TRBJ1-2; no clear D gene. V was clipped by 5 bases and J by 8 bases, with 12 bases between them. The CDR3 extends over 12 amino acids. The germline CDR1 and CDR2 sequences are SNHLY and FYNNEI. In DNA, the CDR3 is TGTGCCAGCAGTATTCGACAAGGCGGCTACACCTTC. This encodes CASSIRQGGYTF.

The chain uses TRBV3-1 (or the pseudogene TRBV3-2) and TRBJ1-2; the match to TRBD1 covers 7 bases. This CDR3 spans 13 amino acids. Germline V CDR1 and CDR2: LGHDT, YNNKEL (reference sequence). With V trimmed by 4 bases and J by 5 bases, 4 bases remained unmatched. CDR3 in DNA: TGTGCCAGCAGCCGCCCGGGACAGTATGGCTACACCTTC. Amino acids: CASSRPGQYGYTF.

The CDR3 bases are TGTGCCAGCAGCCCCGGACAGGGAACTGAAAAACTGTTTTTT. This sequence encodes CASSPGQGTEKLFF. V and J are TRBV3-1 (or the pseudogene TRBV3-2) and TRBJ1-4; the match to TRBD1 covers 8 bases. CDR1 and CDR2 (germline): LGHDT, YNNKEL (reference sequence). Trimming removed 4 bases from V and 7 bases from J; junction bases left unmatched: 5. This CDR3 has 14 residues.

The chain employs TRBV7-8 and TRBJ1-1, with D maybe TRBD1 (5 bases). The germline V and J ends were trimmed by 5 bases and 4 bases, with 17 bases remaining between them. This CDR3 spans 15 amino acids. The germline V gene encodes CDR1 SGHVS and CDR2 FQNEAQ. The CDR3 nucleotides are TGTGCCAGCAGCCCCGGGGAACTCGGGGGCACTGAAGCTTTCTTT. Translation: CASSPGELGGTEAFF.

This chain connects TRBV3-1 (or the pseudogene TRBV3-2) to TRBJ2-1; D possibly corresponds to TRBD2 (6 bases). CDR1 is LGHDT, CDR2 YNNKEL, per germline (reference sequence). The CDR3 extends over 15 amino acids. V was shortened by 2 bases and J by 3 bases, with 11 bases between the two germline ends. The CDR3 sequence: CASSQPGVNYNEQFF. CDR3 nucleotides: TGTGCCAGCAGCCAACCGGGGGTGAACTACAATGAGCAGTTCTTC.

This sequence joins TRBV27 and TRBJ2-1; TRBD2 matches at 8 bases. From germline, CDR1 is MNHEY and CDR2 SMNVEV (reference sequence). J lost 2 bases, V lost 3 bases, and 3 bases had no gene match. The CDR3 spans 15 residues. This CDR3 is CASSFTSGTYNEQFF. The CDR3 DNA is TGTGCCAGCAGTTTTACTAGCGGAACCTACAATGAGCAGTTCTTC.

The V gene is TRBV5-1, the J gene TRBJ1-2; D not resolved. This CDR3 is 14 amino acids long. V was clipped by 0 bases and J by 7 bases, with 13 bases between them. The V gene's germline CDR1 is SGHRS and CDR2 YFSETQ. This CDR3 reads CASSLGRAGLGYTF. The CDR3 DNA is TGCGCCAGCAGCTTGGGGAGGGCCGGGCTTGGCTACACCTTC.

The V and J genes are TRBV14 and TRBJ2-1; D may be TRBD1 (6 bases). The germline gives CDR1 SGHDN, CDR2 FVKESK. Trimming left V 2 bases short and J 6 bases short, with 14 bases between. The CDR3 consists of 15 residues. CDR3 nucleotides: TGTGCCAGCAGCCAACACGGGACATTTCCCAATGAGCAGTTCTTC. Its translation is CASSQHGTFPNEQFF.

The sample holds a few counts of this clone. Other DNA sequences of this sample code for an identical CDR3. The chain has TRBV3-1 (or the pseudogene TRBV3-2) and TRBJ1-2; no clear D gene. V lost 1 base, J lost 0 bases, and 9 bases lay in between. The CDR3 covers 15 residues. Per the germline V gene, CDR1 is LGHDT and CDR2 is YNNKEL (reference sequence). CDR3 bases: TGTGCCAGCAGCCAAGGGGTGGGAGCTAACTATGGCTACACCTTC. It codes for CASSQGVGANYGYTF.

This clone was counted a few times. The chain carries TRBV28 and TRBJ2-5; TRBD1 aligns across 7 bases. The CDR3 extends over 15 amino acids. Trimming cost V 6 bases and J 5 bases; bases outside gene matches: 12. CDR1 MDHEN and CDR2 SYDVKM come from the germline V gene. The CDR3 spells CASRGRDSPGETQYF. The CDR3 DNA is TGTGCCAGCAGGGGTAGGGACAGCCCTGGGGAGACCCAGTACTTC.

V is TRBV7-6 and J is TRBJ1-4, with TRBD1 matching 9 bases. This CDR3 comprises 19 residues. Trimming at V came to 1 base and at J to 2 bases, leaving 11 bases not matched to a gene. Germline values: CDR1 SGHVS, CDR2 FNYEAQ. CDR3 sequence (DNA): TGTGCCAGCAGCTTAGACCCCCGGGACAGGGTCACCACTAATGAAAAACTGTTTTTT. Its protein product is CASSLDPRDRVTTNEKLFF.

The chain links TRBV2 to TRBJ2-2; the match to TRBD2 covers 10 bases. CDR1 and CDR2 from the germline V gene are SNHLY and FYNNEI. The CDR3 is 15 residues long. V lost 6 bases and J lost 7; bases outside the gene matches: 8. Written as DNA, the CDR3 is TGTGCCAGCAGGGAACCGGGACTAGCGTACGGGGAGCTGTTTTTT. Its translation: CASREPGLAYGELFF. Together with reference TRBV2 and TRBJ2-2, the CDR3 gives the full variable domain: EPEVTQTPSHQVTQMGQEVILRCVPISNHLYFYWYRQILGQKVEFLVSFYNNEISEKSEIFDDQFSVERPDGSNFTLKIRSTKLEDSAMYFCASREPGLAYGELFFGEGSRLTVL.

The CDR3 here is CASSTNQGNTEAFF. DNA of the CDR3: TGTGCCAGTAGTACAAACCAGGGCAACACTGAAGCTTTCTTT. The chain links TRBV19 to TRBJ1-1, with D possibly being TRBD1 (5 bases). Germline loops: CDR1 LNHDA, CDR2 SQIVND (reference sequence). The CDR3 is 14 residues long. V shed 4 bases and J shed 2 bases, with 11 bases lying between them. The variable domain in full, completed from reference TRBV19 and TRBJ1-1, reads DGGITQSPKYLFRKEGQNVTLSCEQNLNHDAMYWYRQDPGQGLRLIYYSQIVNDFQKGDIAEGYSVSREKKESFPLTVTSAQKNPTAFYLCASSTNQGNTEAFFGQGTRLTVV.

This clone showed up just a few times. This chain links TRBV29-1 with TRBJ2-2, with TRBD2 matching over 10 bases. With 7 bases clipped from V and 5 bases from J, the junction kept 16 bases outside the gene matches. CDR1 is SQVTM, CDR2 ANQGSEA, per germline. The CDR3 contains 17 residues. CDR3 sequence: CSAHRPSGRTPTGELFF. The CDR3 DNA sequence: TGCAGCGCCCACAGGCCTAGCGGGAGAACCCCGACCGGGGAGCTGTTTTTT.

CDR3 sequence reads: CASSQPTGSQANYGYTF. The CDR3 region has the DNA TGCGCCAGCAGCCAACCAACAGGGTCCCAAGCTAACTATGGCTACACCTTC. The chain links TRBV4-1 to TRBJ1-2; tentatively, D is TRBD1 (6 bases). Trimming took 2 bases from V and 0 from J, leaving 16 bases between them. The CDR3 extends over 17 amino acids. Per germline, CDR1 MGHRA and CDR2 YSYEKL.

The V gene is TRBV5-1, the J gene TRBJ2-1, with a tentative D call TRBD1 (5 bases). Germline CDR1 and CDR2: SGHRS and YFSETQ. The V end lost 0 bases, the J end lost 0 bases, and 13 bases lay between the germline ends. This CDR3 contains 17 residues. The CDR3 nucleotides read TGCGCCAGCAGCTTGGCCGTGGGGCTAAGCTCCTACAATGAGCAGTTCTTC. This translates into CASSLAVGLSSYNEQFF.

This chain joins TRBV7-8 and TRBJ2-5; tentative D call: TRBD2 (6 bases). V was cut by 5 bases and J by 1 base, with 8 bases left in between. CDR3 length: 13 amino acids. From germline, CDR1 is SGHVS and CDR2 FQNEAQ. The CDR3: CASSKGLQETQYF. CDR3 bases: TGTGCCAGCAGCAAGGGACTCCAAGAGACCCAGTACTTC.

The chain carries TRBV5-1 and TRBJ2-5; a possible D gene is TRBD2 (5 bases). Per the germline V gene, CDR1 is SGHRS and CDR2 is YFSETQ. The CDR3 contains 15 residues. V lost 0 bases and J 5 bases, leaving 14 bases between the germline ends. The CDR3 protein is CASSLAWASRETQYF. The CDR3 nucleotides are TGCGCCAGCAGCTTGGCCTGGGCTAGCAGGGAGACCCAGTACTTC.

The chain couples TRBV6-5 to TRBJ1-6, with unresolved D. This CDR3 has 15 residues. V lost 0 bases and J 6 bases, leaving 9 bases between the germline ends. Germline CDR1 and CDR2: MNHEY and SVGAGI. This CDR3 is CASSYSNRANSPLHF. DNA of the CDR3: TGTGCCAGCAGTTACTCGAACAGAGCTAATTCACCCCTCCACTTT.

V and J are TRBV11-2 and TRBJ1-5; 7 nucleotides align to TRBD1. CDR1 is SGHAT and CDR2 is FQNNGV in the germline V gene. This CDR3 has 14 amino acids. The V gene end was trimmed by 5 bases and the J gene end by 3 bases; junction bases not matched to a gene: 4. CDR3 protein: CASSLGTANQPQHF. The CDR3 DNA reads TGTGCCAGCAGCCTCGGGACAGCCAATCAGCCCCAGCATTTT.

This clone appeared once. The V gene is TRBV5-6, the J gene TRBJ2-1; 7 bases align to TRBD2. Germline CDR1 and CDR2: SGHDT and YYEEEE. CDR3 size: 16 residues. Trimming cost V 4 bases and J 0 bases; bases outside gene matches: 7. The CDR3, as DNA: TGTGCCAGCAGCGGGGGACTATTAGTCTCCTACAATGAGCAGTTCTTC. Its protein product is CASSGGLLVSYNEQFF.

The CDR3 nucleotides are TGCGCCAGCAGTTTGACTAGCAGCTACGAGCAGTACTTC. It yields the protein CASSLTSSYEQYF. The chain uses TRBV5-1 and TRBJ2-7, with 7 bases aligning to TRBD2. Per germline, CDR1 SGHRS and CDR2 YFSETQ. V dropped 5 bases and J dropped 3; count of bases not matched to a gene: 5. The CDR3 is 13 amino acids.

The chain combines TRBV6-5 with TRBJ1-3, with D perhaps TRBD1 (6 bases). V lost 8 bases, J lost 0 bases, and 14 bases lay in between. The CDR3 contains 15 residues. Germline V gene lookup returns CDR1 MNHEY and CDR2 SVGAGI. CDR3 loop: CASREPGDSGNTIYF. CDR3 nucleotide sequence: TGTGCCAGCCGGGAACCAGGGGACTCTGGAAACACCATATATTTT.

This chain uses TRBV5-4 with TRBJ2-1; D is perhaps TRBD2 (6 bases). V lost 4 bases to trimming and J lost 0 bases, with 11 bases between them. The CDR3 is made up of 15 amino acids. CDR1 is SGHNT and CDR2 is YYREEE in the germline V gene (reference sequence). CDR3 coding DNA: TGTGCCAGCAGCCCGTCTAGCGCCTCCTACAATGAGCAGTTCTTC. Translating gives CASSPSSASYNEQFF.

The gene calls are TRBV19 and TRBJ2-7, with TRBD2 matching 7 bases. V dropped 2 bases and J dropped 3; count of bases not matched to a gene: 13. Germline V gene lookup returns CDR1 LNHDA and CDR2 SQIVND (reference sequence). The CDR3 contains 17 residues. Here the CDR3 reads CASSILPRAGRDYEQYF. The CDR3, as DNA: TGTGCCAGTAGTATACTCCCGAGAGCGGGACGGGACTACGAGCAGTACTTC.

The chain has TRBV19 and TRBJ2-7; TRBD2 matches 9 bases. CDR3 length: 14 amino acids. Trimming at V came to 5 bases and at J to 3 bases, leaving 5 bases not matched to a gene. Germline CDR1 and CDR2: LNHDA and SQIVND (reference sequence). The CDR3 coding sequence is TGTGCCAGTAGTCCTCTAGCGGGACGCTACGAGCAGTACTTC. Translating it yields CASSPLAGRYEQYF.